This T cell receptor (beta chain) originates from a study of blood T cell repertoires in COVID-19. Study-level information: Sites in the United States, Italy and Spain provided acute and convalescent COVID-19 samples. T cells, B-cell-depleted T cells, or PBMCs supplied cDNA or gDNA.

This table comes from immunoSEQ multiplex PCR, and its TCRdb copy is limited to in-frame clones, with some not included. The sample includes roughly 500,000 clones, about 91% of them seen just once. This clone was seen more than once but under ten times. Seattle-derived patients entered the study during active infection and were followed longitudinally. This TCR derives from a man younger than 35 with COVID-19, enrolled during active disease. The sequencing input was peripheral blood.

The CDR3 reads CASSLAGDQPQHF. The CDR3 DNA is TGTGCCAGCAGTTTGGCCGGGGATCAGCCCCAGCATTTT. The genes are TRBV12-3 or TRBV12-4 and TRBJ1-5; D gene uncertain. CDR3 length equals 13 residues. V gave up 3 bases and J gave up 5 bases, with 8 bases separating them.